The 27 T cell receptor beta chains below all came from one sample that was sequenced in a study of T cell responses to AZD1222 COVID-19 vaccine. Clones were sequenced by immunoSEQ multiplex PCR, and TCRdb holds only the in-frame ones, with some missing. The repertoire holds about 150,000 clones, with roughly 82% as singletons. The specimen comprised peripheral blood, sampled on day 0 of AZD1222 vaccination. The receptors were gathered from an adult in good health.

The V gene is TRBV3-1 (or the pseudogene TRBV3-2), the J gene TRBJ1-5, with D perhaps matching TRBD1 (6 bases). The CDR3 consists of 14 residues. Per the germline V gene, CDR1 is LGHDT and CDR2 is YNNKEL (reference sequence). Trimming removed 4 bases at V and 4 bases at J, with 11 bases between. The CDR3 coding sequence is TGTGCCAGCAGCCGAGGACAGTCTAATCAGCCCCAGCATTTT. Protein sequence: CASSRGQSNQPQHF.

The CDR3 nucleotides are TGTGCCAGCAGCCGCCCAGGGGGCTCAGAGACCCAGTACTTC. Translated, it gives CASSRPGGSETQYF. The chain recombines TRBV3-1 (or the pseudogene TRBV3-2) with TRBJ2-5; 8 bases are shared with TRBD1. Looked up from germline, CDR1 is LGHDT and CDR2 is YNNKEL (reference sequence). The CDR3 is 14 residues long. The V segment lost 4 bases and the J segment 4 bases; nucleotides outside the gene matches: 5.

The chain carries TRBV6-1 and TRBJ2-2; no definite D call. This CDR3 region has 18 residues. Per the germline V gene, CDR1 is MNHNS and CDR2 is SASEGT. The germline V and J ends were trimmed by 0 bases and 0 bases, with 14 bases remaining between them. The CDR3 protein is CASSEAFASAANTGELFF. DNA of the CDR3: TGTGCCAGCAGTGAAGCGTTCGCTTCGGCAGCGAACACCGGGGAGCTGTTTTTT.

The genes are TRBV7-9 and TRBJ1-1, with 7 nucleotides matching TRBD1. The CDR3 has 16 amino acids. V lost 1 base to trimming and J lost 1 base; unmatched junction nucleotides: 6. CDR1 is SEHNR and CDR2 is FQNEAQ in the germline V gene (reference sequence). The DNA for the CDR3 is TGTGCCAGCAGCTTAGGGGACAGTCTTCCGAACACTGAAGCTTTCTTT. Its translation is CASSLGDSLPNTEAFF.

The rearrangement uses TRBV5-5 and TRBJ2-7, with a tentative D call TRBD2 (6 bases). This CDR3 comprises 17 residues. Trimming shortened V by 0 bases and J by 6 bases, and 22 bases separated the two germline ends. Germline-derived CDR1 and CDR2 are SGHKS and YYEKEE (reference sequence). Here the CDR3 DNA reads TGTGCCAGCAGCTTGGCACTAGGGTCCACCGGGAGCCTCGAGCAGTACTTC. Protein product: CASSLALGSTGSLEQYF.

V is TRBV5-8 and J is TRBJ1-2; D gene ambiguous. V was clipped by 4 bases and J by 0 bases, with 13 bases between them. The CDR3 is 15 amino acids. Looked up from germline, CDR1 is SGHTS and CDR2 is YDEGEE. Written as DNA, the CDR3 is TGTGCCAGCAGCCATGGGTTTCCTGCTAACTATGGCTACACCTTC. As protein: CASSHGFPANYGYTF.

The V call is TRBV7-9, the J call TRBJ1-2, with 8 bases fitting TRBD1. Trimming cost V 4 bases and J 8 bases; bases outside gene matches: 12. The CDR3 is made up of 15 amino acids. CDR1 and CDR2 (germline): SEHNR, FQNEAQ (reference sequence). The CDR3, as DNA: TGTGCCAGCAGCTGGACAGGGAGTCAAATCCAGGGCTACACCTTC. Protein: CASSWTGSQIQGYTF.

The chain is built from TRBV2 and TRBJ1-5; the D is unclear. The CDR3 sequence is 14 residues long. Germline V gives CDR1 SNHLY, CDR2 FYNNEI. Trimming pared 3 bases from V and 4 bases from J, leaving 10 bases between. The CDR3 sequence is CASSESAANQPQHF. CDR3 DNA sequence: TGTGCCAGCAGTGAGTCTGCAGCAAATCAGCCCCAGCATTTT.

In this sample, this clone turned up once. The V and J genes are TRBV19 and TRBJ1-2; D not certain. The V gene's germline CDR1 is LNHDA and CDR2 SQIVND (reference sequence). V lost 5 bases and J lost 0, with 16 bases in between. This CDR3 comprises 16 residues. The CDR3 spells CASSDPRHSTNYGYTF. The CDR3 DNA is TGTGCCAGTAGTGACCCGCGACACTCCACTAACTATGGCTACACCTTC. The full variable domain, in which reference TRBV19 and TRBJ1-2 provide the parts outside the CDR3, is DGGITQSPKYLFRKEGQNVTLSCEQNLNHDAMYWYRQDPGQGLRLIYYSQIVNDFQKGDIAEGYSVSREKKESFPLTVTSAQKNPTAFYLCASSDPRHSTNYGYTFGSGTRLTVV.

V usage is TRBV5-1 and J usage is TRBJ2-6; possible D gene TRBD2, 6 bases. This CDR3 region has 17 residues. The germline V gene encodes CDR1 SGHRS and CDR2 YFSETQ. V was trimmed by 2 bases and J by 0 bases, leaving 12 bases between them. The CDR3: CASSFARGLSGANVLTF. The CDR3 DNA sequence: TGCGCCAGCAGCTTTGCGCGGGGCCTCTCTGGGGCCAACGTCCTGACTTTC.

This chain links TRBV19 with TRBJ2-5, with 8 bases matching TRBD2. CDR1 and CDR2 from the germline V gene are LNHDA and SQIVND (reference sequence). V was clipped by 7 bases and J by 2 bases; unmatched bases: 6. The CDR3 is made up of 14 amino acids. CDR3 nucleotides: TGTGCCAGTACTGACGGGACTAGACAAGAGACCCAGTACTTC. The encoded protein is CASTDGTRQETQYF.

The chain combines TRBV29-1 with TRBJ2-5, with a possible D match to TRBD2 (6 bases). The germline V and J ends were trimmed by 4 bases and 5 bases, with 14 bases remaining between them. The CDR3 sequence is 13 residues long. From germline, CDR1 is SQVTM and CDR2 ANQGSEA. CDR3 bases: TGCAGCGTTGGGGATGGGGGGTCGGAGACCCAGTACTTC. It codes for CSVGDGGSETQYF.

This sequence joins TRBV29-1 and TRBJ1-2; D might be TRBD1 (5 bases). The CDR3 length is 12 residues. CDR1 SQVTM and CDR2 ANQGSEA come from the germline V gene. V lost 3 bases and J 8 bases, leaving 13 bases between the germline ends. CDR3: CSVETDTGGYTF. CDR3 nucleotides: TGCAGCGTTGAGACAGATACGGGAGGCTACACCTTC.

This clone was seen once. The chain combines TRBV5-1 with TRBJ1-4; TRBD1 agrees at 8 bases. Unmatched junction bases numbered 4, after V lost 0 bases and J lost 0 bases. The CDR3 is 17 amino acids. Germline CDR1 and CDR2: SGHRS and YFSETQ. The CDR3 sequence: CASSLAGGGSTNEKLFF. CDR3 coding DNA: TGCGCCAGCAGCTTGGCAGGGGGCGGTTCAACTAATGAAAAACTGTTTTTT.

The genes are TRBV20-1 and TRBJ2-5, with a possible D match to TRBD2 (6 bases). The germline V gene encodes CDR1 DFQATT and CDR2 SNEGSKA (reference sequence). The CDR3 contains 11 residues. Trimming took off 5 bases at V and 4 bases at J, with 8 bases between the two ends. The CDR3 coding sequence is TGCAGTGCTCCGGAGGGAGAGACCCAGTACTTC. Translation: CSAPEGETQYF.

The V call is TRBV11-2, the J call TRBJ2-1, with D possibly being TRBD2 (6 bases). CDR3 length equals 19 residues. Germline CDR1 is SGHAT and CDR2 is FQNNGV. V lost 4 bases and J lost 0, with 22 bases in between. The DNA of the CDR3 is TGTGCCAGCAGCTCGATCCGGCTAGCGCTTACCCGCTCCTACAATGAGCAGTTCTTC. It specifies CASSSIRLALTRSYNEQFF.

The genes are TRBV19 and TRBJ1-1; TRBD1 might be the D (6 bases). The CDR3 extends over 13 amino acids. Germline CDR1 and CDR2: LNHDA and SQIVND (reference sequence). The V end was cut by 7 bases, the J end by 5 bases, with 14 bases between. This CDR3 is CASKRGDETEAFF. The CDR3 DNA reads as TGTGCCAGTAAGAGGGGGGATGAGACTGAAGCTTTCTTT. Full variable domain (missing parts from reference TRBV19 and TRBJ1-1): DGGITQSPKYLFRKEGQNVTLSCEQNLNHDAMYWYRQDPGQGLRLIYYSQIVNDFQKGDIAEGYSVSREKKESFPLTVTSAQKNPTAFYLCASKRGDETEAFFGQGTRLTVV.

The chain combines TRBV15 with TRBJ2-7; D ambiguous. This CDR3 contains 15 residues. V shed 1 base and J shed 3 bases, with 13 bases lying between them. The germline V gene encodes CDR1 LNHNV and CDR2 YYDKDF (reference sequence). The CDR3 bases are TGTGCCACCAGCAGAGCCGGTGTCCTTAGCTACGAGCAGTACTTC. Its protein product is CATSRAGVLSYEQYF.

The chain employs TRBV5-1 and TRBJ2-7; 15 bases match TRBD2. After removal of 7 bases from V and 5 bases from J, the junction contained 7 bases not matched to a gene. Germline-derived CDR1 and CDR2 are SGHRS and YFSETQ. The CDR3 runs to 15 residues. CDR3 coding DNA: TGCGCCAGCCGGACTAGCGGGGGGGCCGGCAACGAGCAGTACTTC. Protein: CASRTSGGAGNEQYF.

The rearrangement links TRBV5-5 to TRBJ2-7; a possible D gene is TRBD2 (5 bases). The germline V and J ends were trimmed by 5 bases and 3 bases, with 15 bases remaining between them. Looked up from germline, CDR1 is SGHKS and CDR2 is YYEKEE (reference sequence). This CDR3 comprises 14 residues. CDR3 sequence: CASSFTDGDYEQYF. For the CDR3, the DNA is TGTGCCAGCAGTTTTACAGACGGGGACTACGAGCAGTACTTC.

The table lists this clone with a few counts. The J gene is TRBJ1-5, the V gene TRBV19; 7 nucleotides align to TRBD1. The junction had 2 bases not matched to a gene; V was cut back by 5 bases and J by 1 base. This CDR3 has 14 residues. CDR1 and CDR2 (germline): LNHDA, SQIVND (reference sequence). The CDR3 DNA reads as TGTGCCAGTAGTGACAGGGTGAGCAATCAGCCCCAGCATTTT. Amino acids: CASSDRVSNQPQHF.

This clone was observed a single time. V usage is TRBV5-1 and J usage is TRBJ1-1; the D is unclear. CDR1 is SGHRS and CDR2 is YFSETQ in the germline V gene. The CDR3 has 14 residues. The V gene lost 4 bases and the J gene lost 2 bases, with 12 bases spanning the gap. Here the CDR3 DNA reads TGCGCCAGCAGCCTGGTGCGCCTTAACACTGAAGCTTTCTTT. Protein: CASSLVRLNTEAFF.

The J gene is TRBJ1-1, the V gene TRBV19; 7 nucleotides line up with TRBD1. The CDR3 consists of 13 residues. In germline, CDR1 is LNHDA, CDR2 SQIVND (reference sequence). V was clipped by 4 bases and J by 11 bases; unmatched bases: 10. The CDR3 reads CASSKGPDREAFF. The CDR3 coding sequence is TGTGCCAGTAGTAAAGGCCCAGACAGGGAGGCTTTCTTT.

V gene TRBV2 combines with J gene TRBJ2-5, with unresolved D. Germline lookup yields CDR1 SNHLY and CDR2 FYNNEI. The CDR3 covers 14 residues. Trimming took off 3 bases at V and 4 bases at J, with 12 bases between the two ends. The CDR3 protein is CASSDEWQRETQYF. In DNA form, the CDR3 reads TGTGCCAGCAGTGATGAGTGGCAGAGAGAGACCCAGTACTTC.

The rearrangement links TRBV6-5 to TRBJ1-1, with D possibly being TRBD1 (5 bases). Trimming stripped 5 bases from V and 5 bases from J, with 9 bases between. Germline values: CDR1 MNHEY, CDR2 SVGAGI. This CDR3 spans 12 amino acids. The CDR3 DNA is TGTGCCAGCAGTAAGGGGTGGACTGAAGCTTTCTTT. Protein product: CASSKGWTEAFF.

This chain connects TRBV27 to TRBJ2-7; either TRBD1 or TRBD2 may supply D (6 bases each). CDR3 length equals 17 residues. CDR1 and CDR2 from the germline V gene are MNHEY and SMNVEV (reference sequence). Trimming shortened V by 5 bases and J by 4 bases, and 24 bases separated the two germline ends. The CDR3 DNA sequence: TGTGCCAGCAGTCCTTCCCCCGTGTGGGGGGCTGCTTACGAGCAGTACTTC. Its translation is CASSPSPVWGAAYEQYF.

This clone was detected only a few times. Distinct nucleotide sequences in the sample also encode this CDR3. The CDR3 spells CASSLTGDSNQPQHF. CDR3 in DNA: TGCGCCAGCAGCTTGACAGGGGATAGCAATCAGCCCCAGCATTTT. The V gene is TRBV5-1, the J gene TRBJ1-5, with TRBD1 matching over 7 bases. CDR1 and CDR2 (germline): SGHRS, YFSETQ. The CDR3 spans 15 residues. V trimming: 1 base; J trimming: 0 bases; junction bases outside the gene matches: 1.